What follows are 19 T cell receptor beta chains derived from one specimen sequenced in a study of T cells after yellow fever vaccination. From the 5' RACE reads, TCRdb called clonotypes with MiXCR, one entry per CDR3 protein. This table has around 250,000 distinct CDR3 sequences, about 7.1% appearing once. The starting material was CD4+ T cells sorted from PBMCs, obtained 15 days after the yellow fever booster vaccination. Every receptor here comes from a young man who received the YFV17D yellow fever vaccine.

The chain employs TRBV6-5 and TRBJ1-4; 8 bases map to TRBD1. CDR1 and CDR2 (germline): MNHEY, SVGAGI. V lost 3 bases and J lost 7; bases outside the gene matches: 10. The CDR3 has 16 amino acids. In nucleotides, the CDR3 is TGTGCCAGCAGTTATGAGCCCACAGGGGGTAGTGAAAAACTGTTTTTT. Its translation: CASSYEPTGGSEKLFF.

CDR3 protein: CASTEMGETGEQFF. In DNA form, the CDR3 reads TGTGCCAGCACCGAGATGGGGGAGACGGGTGAGCAGTTCTTC. This sequence joins TRBV12-3 or TRBV12-4 and TRBJ2-1; D assignment may be TRBD1 or TRBD2 (5 bases each). V shed 7 bases and J shed 9 bases, with 19 bases lying between them. The CDR3 is 14 residues long.

This chain connects TRBV6-5 to TRBJ2-2; 12 positions agree with TRBD2. Germline V gives CDR1 MNHEY, CDR2 SVGAGI. The CDR3 spans 15 residues. J was trimmed by 9 bases and V by 4 bases; bases with no gene match: 6. This chain's CDR3 is CASSSPGLAGRELFF. The CDR3 DNA reads as TGTGCCAGCAGTTCCCCCGGACTAGCGGGACGGGAGCTGTTTTTT.

The V call is TRBV20-1, the J call TRBJ2-2, with D perhaps matching TRBD1 (5 bases). V lost 6 bases, J lost 4 bases, and 9 bases lay in between. Looked up from germline, CDR1 is DFQATT and CDR2 is SNEGSKA (reference sequence). This CDR3 has 12 amino acids. CDR3 protein: CSAPTVTGELFF. The CDR3 DNA sequence: TGCAGTGCGCCGACAGTCACCGGGGAGCTGTTTTTT.

This clonotype was recorded many times. The chain couples TRBV20-1 to TRBJ2-2, with 7 nucleotides matching TRBD2. CDR1 and CDR2 (germline): DFQATT, SNEGSKA (reference sequence). The V gene end was trimmed by 0 bases and the J gene end by 4 bases; junction bases not matched to a gene: 14. The CDR3 spans 18 residues. The CDR3: CSARDPHRGRAGTGELFF. The CDR3 bases are TGCAGTGCTAGAGATCCCCACCGTGGGAGGGCGGGCACCGGGGAGCTGTTTTTT.

This clonotype was picked up a small number of times. This chain joins TRBV5-1 and TRBJ2-7, with D maybe TRBD1 (7 bases). Trimming pared 4 bases from V and 1 base from J, leaving 15 bases between. CDR1 is SGHRS, CDR2 YFSETQ, per germline. The CDR3 length is 15 residues. The CDR3 DNA follows: TGCGCCAGCAGCAAGGGGGCGGGACGGTCCTACGAGCAGTACTTC. Translating it yields CASSKGAGRSYEQYF. The full variable domain, completed using reference TRBV5-1 and TRBJ2-7, is KAGVTQTPRYLIKTRGQQVTLSCSPISGHRSVSWYQQTPGQGLQFLFEYFSETQRNKGNFPGRFSGRQFSNSRSEMNVSTLELGDSALYLCASSKGAGRSYEQYFGPGTRLTVT.

This clonotype was recorded at least ten times. The genes are TRBV19 and TRBJ2-2, with unresolved D. There are 12 residues in the CDR3. Trimming pared 1 base from V and 8 bases from J, leaving 5 bases between. Germline V gives CDR1 LNHDA, CDR2 SQIVND (reference sequence). DNA of the CDR3: TGTGCCAGTAGTATAGGAGGTGGGGAGCTGTTTTTT. It translates to CASSIGGGELFF.

The chain couples TRBV28 to TRBJ2-3; D uncertain. Germline lookup yields CDR1 MDHEN and CDR2 SYDVKM. Trimming pared 8 bases from V and 5 bases from J, leaving 14 bases between. This CDR3 has 13 residues. Here the CDR3 reads CASAAGPKDTQYF. The CDR3 region has the DNA TGTGCCAGCGCCGCCGGGCCTAAAGATACGCAGTATTTT.

This clonotype was picked up a small number of times. The chain carries TRBV5-1 and TRBJ2-3, with TRBD2 as a possible D gene (5 bases). The CDR3 has 15 residues. Germline V gene data show CDR1 as SGHRS and CDR2 as YFSETQ. The V end lost 4 bases, the J end lost 1 base, and 13 bases lay between the germline ends. The CDR3 nucleotides are TGCGCCAGCAGCCCTTCTGGAGCGGGCACAGATACGCAGTATTTT. Translation gives CASSPSGAGTDTQYF.

The chain couples TRBV10-3 to TRBJ1-5; perhaps TRBD1 as D (5 bases). Looked up from germline, CDR1 is ENHRY and CDR2 is SYGVKD. The ends were cut back, 3 bases at V and 3 bases at J, with 9 bases in the middle. The CDR3 is made up of 14 amino acids. This CDR3 reads CAISEQVTNQPQHF. DNA for the CDR3: TGTGCCATCAGTGAACAGGTTACCAATCAGCCCCAGCATTTT.

This clonotype was seen a few times. The rearrangement links TRBV7-2 to TRBJ2-6, with D unresolved. CDR3 length: 14 residues. Germline V gene data show CDR1 as SGHTA and CDR2 as FQGNSA. V lost 7 bases and J lost 1, with 8 bases in between. This CDR3 is CASTSRSGANVLTF. DNA of the CDR3: TGTGCCAGCACCTCGAGGTCTGGGGCCAACGTCCTGACTTTC.

This clonotype was seen many times. The chain joins TRBV20-1 to TRBJ1-3, with D uncertain. The V and J ends lost 0 bases and 1 base respectively, with 10 bases between them. This CDR3 contains 15 residues. Germline assignment: CDR1 DFQATT and CDR2 SNEGSKA (reference sequence). Here the CDR3 reads CSARDLLGSGNTIYF. The CDR3 DNA is TGCAGTGCTAGAGATCTATTGGGTTCTGGAAACACCATATATTTT.

This clonotype occurred many times. This chain uses TRBV7-2 with TRBJ2-3, with 9 bases that match TRBD2. This CDR3 is 15 amino acids long. Germline values: CDR1 SGHTA, CDR2 FQGNSA. V trimming: 5 bases; J trimming: 8 bases; junction bases outside the gene matches: 11. The CDR3: CASSRRRAGGTTQYF. CDR3 DNA sequence: TGTGCCAGCAGCCGACGGAGGGCGGGAGGGACTACGCAGTATTTT.

Ten or more counts support this clonotype. The rearrangement uses TRBV24-1 and TRBJ1-5; the D is unclear. The germline V gene has CDR1 KGHDR and CDR2 SFDVKD. V was shortened by 1 base and J by 5 bases, with 5 bases between the two germline ends. There are 13 residues in the CDR3. Here the CDR3 DNA reads TGTGCCACCAGTGATTTCGGAGATCAGCCCCAGCATTTT. Translation gives CATSDFGDQPQHF.

The V and J genes are TRBV30 and TRBJ1-2; TRBD1 matches 9 bases. The trim removed 1 base at V and 4 bases at J, leaving 4 bases unmatched. CDR1 and CDR2 from the germline V gene are GTSNPN and SVGIG (reference sequence). This CDR3 contains 14 residues. The DNA of the CDR3 is TGTGCCTGGAGTGGGGGACAGGGAGCCTATGGCTACACCTTC. Its protein product is CAWSGGQGAYGYTF.

This rearrangement joins TRBV30 to TRBJ2-3, with D perhaps matching TRBD2 (6 bases). Germline CDR1 is GTSNPN and CDR2 is SVGIG (reference sequence). The CDR3 contains 16 residues. The DNA for the CDR3 is TGTGCAAGCGTGGGGGTACTAGCCGAAGGCTCAGATACGCAGTATTTT. It translates to CASVGVLAEGSDTQYF.

There are many counts of this clonotype. The J gene is TRBJ2-7, the V gene TRBV12-3 or TRBV12-4; D is uncertain. This CDR3 contains 11 residues. The germline V and J ends were trimmed by 3 bases and 9 bases, with 9 bases remaining between them. CDR3 sequence reads: CASSLGSAQYF. Here the CDR3 DNA reads TGTGCCAGCAGTTTGGGGTCCGCGCAGTACTTC.

This clonotype was seen a few times. J is TRBJ1-2 and V is TRBV19, with 7 nucleotides matching TRBD1. V dropped 10 bases and J dropped 6; count of bases not matched to a gene: 2. The germline CDR1 and CDR2 sequences are LNHDA and SQIVND (reference sequence). There are 10 residues in the CDR3. The CDR3 DNA reads as TGTGCCACACAGGGGAATGGCTACACCTTC. Translated: CATQGNGYTF.

The chain employs TRBV20-1 and TRBJ2-2; no definite D call. This CDR3 has 13 residues. V shed 6 bases and J shed 5 bases, with 13 bases lying between them. CDR1 and CDR2 from the germline V gene are DFQATT and SNEGSKA (reference sequence). The CDR3 bases are TGCAGTGCCCGCGGTACGAGGACCGGGGAGCTGTTTTTT. It encodes CSARGTRTGELFF.